The 21 T cell receptor beta chains listed next were all sequenced from one sample in a study of T cells in Graves' hyperthyroidism and ophthalmopathy. Researchers took RNA transcripts and amplified the TCR beta CDR3 regions from them. First-round RT-PCR targeting the TCR CDR3 was performed with the HTBI primer set. TCRdb recomputed calls from the multiplex PCR reads with MiXCR, one row per CDR3 protein. The data hold over 250,000 distinct CDR3 sequences, with 17% observed a single time. Sequencing was carried out using blood. These receptors came from a woman between 55 and 75 years old with Graves' ophthalmopathy.

There are a few counts of this clonotype. The chain combines TRBV29-1 with TRBJ1-2; no reliable D call. The V and J ends lost 3 bases and 4 bases respectively, with 12 bases between them. Germline CDR1 and CDR2: SQVTM and ANQGSEA. CDR3 length: 13 residues. The CDR3 DNA is TGCAGCGTTGATCGAGGTTACAGCTATGGCTACACCTTC. Translating gives CSVDRGYSYGYTF.

V usage is TRBV11-2 and J usage is TRBJ2-1; 8 bases are a match to TRBD2. The CDR3 loop spans 15 amino acids. The germline CDR1 and CDR2 sequences are SGHAT and FQNNGV. The trim removed 5 bases at V and 2 bases at J, leaving 5 bases unmatched. The CDR3 region has the DNA TGTGCCAGCAGCCGCCGGGGGGGCCCCTACAATGAGCAGTTCTTC. Encoded protein: CASSRRGGPYNEQFF.

This clonotype was seen repeatedly, ten times or more. The J gene is TRBJ2-7, the V gene TRBV6-1, with TRBD1 identical over 7 bases. V shed 7 bases, J shed 4 bases, and the junction held 10 bases outside the gene matches. This CDR3 is 14 amino acids long. Germline values: CDR1 MNHNS, CDR2 SASEGT. CDR3 protein: CASTEGRGLYEQYF. The CDR3 DNA sequence: TGTGCCAGCACAGAAGGTAGGGGGCTGTACGAGCAGTACTTC.

Ten or more counts support this clonotype. The chain has TRBV20-1 and TRBJ2-1, with a tentative D call TRBD2 (7 bases). The CDR3 is 13 amino acids. CDR1 is DFQATT and CDR2 is SNEGSKA in the germline V gene (reference sequence). The V and J ends lost 2 bases and 12 bases respectively, with 17 bases between them. The CDR3 DNA follows: TGCAGTGCTAGAAGGGGGGGACAAACTATGCAGTTCTTC. As protein: CSARRGGQTMQFF.

The table lists this clonotype with many counts. The CDR3 DNA is TGTGCCAGCAGTCCCAGGGGACAGGGGGAAGAGACCCAGTACTTC. This codes for CASSPRGQGEETQYF. The chain couples TRBV27 to TRBJ2-5; 11 bases align to TRBD1. The V gene end was trimmed by 5 bases and the J gene end by 3 bases; junction bases not matched to a gene: 5. The germline V gene has CDR1 MNHEY and CDR2 SMNVEV (reference sequence). CDR3 length: 15 residues.

As concerns this clonotype: This sequence may be a read error, since a much larger clone differs from it by one base. This rearrangement joins TRBV5-1 to TRBJ2-3; 7 nucleotides agree with TRBD1. The CDR3 is made up of 15 amino acids. V shed 3 bases and J 0 bases; nucleotides not matched to a gene: 4. Per germline, CDR1 SGHRS and CDR2 YFSETQ. The CDR3 DNA follows: TGCGCCAGCAGCTCGGGACAGACTAGCACAGATACGCAGTATTTT. Translation: CASSSGQTSTDTQYF.

The chain employs TRBV5-1 and TRBJ2-1; 7 bases line up with TRBD2. The CDR3 covers 16 residues. The germline CDR1 and CDR2 sequences are SGHRS and YFSETQ. The J segment lost 1 base and the V segment lost 0 bases, leaving 4 bases of the junction unmatched. The CDR3 sequence: CASSLVEGGSYNEQFF. The CDR3 bases are TGCGCCAGCAGCTTGGTTGAGGGAGGGTCCTACAATGAGCAGTTCTTC.

The chain carries TRBV7-7 and TRBJ2-3; the D gene is possibly TRBD1 (6 bases). The germline CDR1 and CDR2 sequences are SSHAT and FNYEAQ (reference sequence). This CDR3 region has 14 residues. Trimming took 2 bases from V and 4 from J, leaving 10 bases between them. The CDR3 region has the DNA TGTGCCAGCAGCTTAAATGGGGGCGCAGATACGCAGTATTTT. Protein product: CASSLNGGADTQYF. Full variable domain (remainder filled in from reference TRBV7-7 and TRBJ2-3): GAGVSQSPRYKVTKRGQDVTLRCDPISSHATLYWYQQALGQGPEFLTYFNYEAQPDKSGLPSDRFSAERPEGSISTLTIQRTEQRDSAMYRCASSLNGGADTQYFGPGTRLTVL.

This clonotype was seen ten or more times. The chain recombines TRBV5-8 with TRBJ2-3; 9 nucleotides agree with TRBD2. The CDR3 is made up of 16 amino acids. Trimming cost V 5 bases and J 1 base; bases outside gene matches: 8. Germline V gene lookup returns CDR1 SGHTS and CDR2 YDEGEE. CDR3 region: CASSRTASGGTDTQYF. The CDR3 bases are TGTGCCAGCAGTAGGACGGCTAGCGGGGGCACAGATACGCAGTATTTT.

The chain employs TRBV3-1 and TRBJ2-7, with 10 bases aligning to TRBD1. The germline CDR1 and CDR2 sequences are LGHDT and YNNKEL (reference sequence). The CDR3 covers 14 residues. Losses at the gene ends were 4 bases for V and 4 bases for J; bases not matched to a gene: 4. The CDR3 is CASSLWDRGYEQYF. CDR3 in DNA: TGTGCCAGCAGCCTCTGGGACAGGGGATACGAGCAGTACTTC.

This CDR3 is CASSSGTGEETQYF. The CDR3 nucleotides are TGCGCCAGCAGCTCCGGGACAGGGGAAGAGACCCAGTACTTC. J is TRBJ2-5 and V is TRBV5-1; 10 bases are a match to TRBD1. The CDR3 runs 14 residues. V was clipped by 3 bases and J by 3 bases; unmatched bases: 2. The germline CDR1 and CDR2 sequences are SGHRS and YFSETQ. Based on the CDR3 plus reference TRBV5-1 and TRBJ2-5, the full variable domain is KAGVTQTPRYLIKTRGQQVTLSCSPISGHRSVSWYQQTPGQGLQFLFEYFSETQRNKGNFPGRFSGRQFSNSRSEMNVSTLELGDSALYLCASSSGTGEETQYFGPGTRLLVL.

Only one count was recorded for this clonotype. One base away lies a much larger clone, so this may be a sequencing read error. This chain links TRBV7-2 with TRBJ2-4, with TRBD2 matching 11 bases. The CDR3 runs 16 residues. Germline CDR1 is SGHTA and CDR2 is FQGNSA. CDR3 region: CANSSDRSGGGNIQYF. DNA of the CDR3: TGTGCCAACAGCTCCGATCGTAGCGGGGGGGGAAACATTCAGTACTTC.

As for this clonotype: This may be a read error: a much more frequent sequence differs by one nucleotide. The gene calls are TRBV12-3 or TRBV12-4 and TRBJ1-2, with 9 bases matching TRBD1. V was clipped by 6 bases and J by 7 bases; unmatched bases: 9. This CDR3 region has 14 residues. CDR3 amino acids: CASRTGTGLAGYTF. The CDR3 coding sequence is TGTGCCAGCAGGACTGGGACAGGGCTCGCTGGCTACACCTTC.

Only one count was recorded for this clonotype. V usage is TRBV12-5 and J usage is TRBJ2-5; D is ambiguous. Trimming pared 3 bases from V and 2 bases from J, leaving 7 bases between. Germline assignment: CDR1 LGHNT and CDR2 FRNRAP. The CDR3 covers 13 residues. In DNA, the CDR3 is TGTGCTAGTGGTTTTGGGCAGCAAGAGACCCAGTACTTC. It codes for CASGFGQQETQYF.

The sample holds one count of this clonotype. This sequence joins TRBV5-4 and TRBJ1-3; D might be TRBD1 (5 bases). The CDR3 length is 14 residues. V lost 2 bases and J 6 bases, leaving 12 bases between the germline ends. CDR1 is SGHNT, CDR2 YYREEE, per germline (reference sequence). This CDR3 is CASSLRGAENTIYF. As DNA, the CDR3 is TGTGCCAGCAGCTTAAGGGGCGCTGAAAACACCATATATTTT.

This clonotype occurred many times. The rearrangement joins TRBV12-3 or TRBV12-4 to TRBJ2-5, with TRBD2 matching 12 bases. The CDR3 is made up of 16 amino acids. V lost 6 bases and J lost 5; bases outside the gene matches: 10. The CDR3 DNA reads TGTGCCAGCAGCCCGAGGACTAGCGGGGTCGTGGAGACCCAGTACTTC. Amino acids: CASSPRTSGVVETQYF.

The chain is built from TRBV9 and TRBJ2-5; D call uncertain. Trimming stripped 0 bases from V and 0 bases from J, with 9 bases between. Germline V lookup: CDR1 SGDLS, CDR2 YYNGEE. This CDR3 region has 15 residues. The CDR3 DNA sequence: TGTGCCAGCAGCGTAGCTGTAGGGTACCAAGAGACCCAGTACTTC. As protein: CASSVAVGYQETQYF.

This clonotype was counted ten times or more. The rearrangement links TRBV7-2 to TRBJ2-6, with D unresolved. The CDR3 has 15 amino acids. V was pared by 3 bases and J by 0 bases, with 6 bases between. Germline assignment: CDR1 SGHTA and CDR2 FQGNSA. The CDR3 DNA sequence: TGTGCCAGCAGCTTGGCCTTCTCTGGGGCCAACGTCCTGACTTTC. Protein: CASSLAFSGANVLTF.

V usage is TRBV9 and J usage is TRBJ1-1; D unclear. Germline loops: CDR1 SGDLS, CDR2 YYNGEE. The CDR3 has 14 amino acids. The germline V and J ends were trimmed by 0 bases and 4 bases, with 10 bases remaining between them. The CDR3 sequence is CASSVGQRFTEAFF. CDR3 nucleotide sequence: TGTGCCAGCAGCGTAGGGCAGAGATTCACTGAAGCTTTCTTT.

Ten or more counts support this clonotype. The junction departs from germline at one end; a sequencing error may be responsible. The chain uses TRBV12-3 or TRBV12-4 and TRBJ2-3, with TRBD1 matching 7 bases. The CDR3 is made up of 16 amino acids. The CDR3 DNA sequence: TGTGCCAGCAGTTTGAGTCCGAGGGGGCACACAAATACGCAGTATTTT. Encoded protein: CASSLSPRGHTNTQYF.

The chain uses TRBV29-1 and TRBJ1-1; D is uncertain. The CDR3 runs 12 residues. Trimming removed 6 bases at V and 1 base at J, with 9 bases between. Germline V gene data show CDR1 as SQVTM and CDR2 as ANQGSEA. The CDR3 sequence: CSVVQTNTEAFF. As DNA, the CDR3 is TGCAGCGTCGTACAGACGAACACTGAAGCTTTCTTT.